These T cell receptor beta chains were read from a single sample in a study of blood T cell repertoires in COVID-19. Data came from immunoSEQ multiplex PCR; TCRdb stores just in-frame clones and leaves some out. The data contain around 110,000 clones, 70% to 90% of them singletons. The sequenced sample was peripheral blood. The receptors were sampled from a man aged 35-49 years with acute or convalescent COVID-19. Both conserved end residues are part of each CDR3. A D gene is named only where the DNA matches it firmly. For some rows the clone size is stated as once, few or many, or as a class when expanded; others skip it.

d_call j_call v_call clone_size cdr3_aa cdr3_nt
- TRBJ2-7 TRBV7-9 few CASSSQGFGRYF TGTGCCAGCAGCTCTCAGGGTTTTGGTCGGTACTTC
- TRBJ2-6 TRBV28 - CASIPSPGAGANVLTF TGTGCCAGCATCCCGAGCCCAGGGGCTGGGGCCAACGTCCTGACTTTC
- TRBJ2-7 TRBV12-3/TRBV12-4 - CASSKTSAYEQYF TGTGCCAGCAGTAAGACTTCGGCCTACGAGCAGTACTTC
- TRBJ1-2 TRBV5-6 - CASSLIMVRYNYGYTF TGTGCCAGCAGCTTAATTATGGTTAGATATAACTATGGCTACACCTTC
- TRBJ2-7 TRBV11-3 - CASSPAEGPTYEQYF TGTGCCAGCAGCCCAGCGGAGGGGCCAACCTACGAGCAGTACTTC
TRBD1 TRBJ2-6 TRBV10-1 - CASSSGQEKPGANVLTF TGCGCCAGCAGTTCGGGACAGGAGAAGCCCGGGGCCAACGTCCTGACTTTC
TRBD2 TRBJ2-4 TRBV28 - CASSGLADIAKNIQYF TGTGCCAGCAGCGGACTAGCGGATATAGCCAAAAACATTCAGTACTTC
TRBD1 TRBJ1-6 TRBV27 - CASSPLGDRGWNSPLHF TGTGCCAGCTCGCCGCTAGGGGACAGGGGTTGGAATTCACCCCTCCACTTT
- TRBJ1-1 TRBV18 - CASSPQPTRENTEAFF TGTGCCAGCTCACCACAGCCGACGCGGGAGAACACTGAAGCTTTCTTT
TRBD2 TRBJ2-1 TRBV18 - CASSNLGGDNEQFF TGTGCCAGCTCAAACCTCGGGGGGGACAATGAGCAGTTCTTC
- TRBJ2-1 TRBV24-1 - CATSETRVPYNEQFF TGTGCCACCAGTGAGACCAGGGTTCCCTACAATGAGCAGTTCTTC
- TRBJ2-1 TRBV6-4 - CASSDSSSRGEQFF TGTGCCAGCAGTGACTCTAGTTCTCGCGGTGAGCAGTTCTTC
- TRBJ1-1 TRBV3-1/TRBV3-2 - CASSHWAVRKGGNTEAFF TGTGCCAGCAGCCACTGGGCAGTGAGGAAAGGGGGGAACACTGAAGCTTTCTTT
- TRBJ2-5 TRBV5-1 - CASSYSLTVQETQYF TGCGCCAGCAGCTACTCTTTGACAGTACAAGAGACCCAGTACTTC
TRBD2 TRBJ2-1 TRBV7-2 - CASSPRTSGYNEQFF TGTGCCAGCAGCCCCCGGACTAGCGGTTACAATGAGCAGTTCTTC
- TRBJ2-2 TRBV7-6 once CASSSRQNPGTGELFF TGTGCCAGCAGCTCCCGACAAAACCCCGGCACCGGGGAGCTGTTTTTT
- TRBJ1-2 TRBV25-1 - CASSAPGNIGYTF TGTGCCAGCAGTGCACCAGGGAATATTGGCTACACCTTC
TRBD1 TRBJ2-7 TRBV11-2 - CASSSRTGSLYEQYF TGTGCCAGCAGCTCGCGGACAGGATCACTTTACGAGCAGTACTTC
- TRBJ1-2 TRBV9 - CASSVAQNYGYTF TGTGCCAGCAGCGTAGCACAGAACTATGGCTACACCTTC
TRBD1 TRBJ1-5 TRBV12-5 - CASKRGQKDSNQPQHF TGTGCTAGTAAGAGGGGGCAAAAGGATAGCAATCAGCCCCAGCATTTT
TRBD1 TRBJ1-1 TRBV3-1/TRBV3-2 - CASSRGGRVTEAFF TGTGCCAGCAGCCGAGGGGGCAGGGTCACTGAAGCTTTCTTT
- TRBJ2-1 TRBV29-1 once CSVGSLTVNNEQFF TGCAGCGTTGGCTCCCTGACAGTGAACAATGAGCAGTTCTTC
- TRBJ1-6 TRBV21-1 few CASSKRSGRRSPLHF TGTGCCAGCAGCAAAAGGTCAGGGAGGCGTTCACCCCTCCACTTT
TRBD2 TRBJ2-5 TRBV5-6 - CASSLRSSGTLETQYF TGTGCCAGCAGCTTGCGGTCTAGCGGGACCTTAGAGACCCAGTACTTC
- TRBJ2-1 TRBV28 - CASSSPGTPLYEQFF TGTGCCAGCAGTTCCCCCGGGACTCCACTCTATGAGCAGTTCTTC
TRBD2 TRBJ2-7 TRBV5-3 - CARSLEEAGGPHEQYF TGTGCCAGAAGCTTGGAAGAGGCGGGGGGGCCCCACGAGCAGTACTTC
TRBD1 TRBJ1-5 TRBV19 few CASSDRGPKVGQPQHF TGTGCCAGCTCGGACAGGGGCCCTAAAGTAGGTCAGCCCCAGCATTTT
- TRBJ1-1 TRBV7-2 - CASSFSATANTEAFF TGTGCCAGCAGCTTTTCCGCGACTGCGAACACTGAAGCTTTCTTT
TRBD1 TRBJ1-2 TRBV6-6 - CASSYTGAGNYGYTF TGTGCCAGCAGTTATACAGGGGCAGGGAACTATGGCTACACCTTC
TRBD1 TRBJ1-4 TRBV18 - CASSRQAGTGINEKLFF TGTGCCAGCTCACGACAAGCCGGGACAGGGATTAATGAAAAACTGTTTTTT
TRBD2 TRBJ2-7 TRBV15 once CATSGAFGYEQYF TGTGCCACTAGCGGGGCGTTCGGCTACGAGCAGTACTTC
TRBD1 TRBJ1-6 TRBV6-5 - CASRTPGQHNSPLHF TGTGCCAGCAGGACACCGGGACAGCATAATTCACCCCTCCACTTT
- TRBJ2-2 TRBV9 - CASSVAWRDGELFF TGTGCCAGCAGCGTAGCTTGGAGGGACGGGGAGCTGTTTTTT
TRBD2 TRBJ2-3 TRBV27 - CASSLSHGLAGSTDTQYF TGTGCCAGCAGTTTATCCCACGGACTAGCGGGGTCCACAGATACGCAGTATTTT
- TRBJ1-1 TRBV28 - CASRVRRNTEAFF TGTGCCAGCAGAGTCAGGCGGAACACTGAAGCTTTCTTT
TRBD1 TRBJ2-2 TRBV6-5 - CASSSDRGNTGELFF TGTGCCAGCAGTTCGGACAGGGGCAACACCGGGGAGCTGTTTTTT
- TRBJ2-5 TRBV6-4 - CASKYRDSQETQYF TGTGCCAGCAAGTACCGGGACTCACAAGAGACCCAGTACTTC
- TRBJ2-1 TRBV9 - CASSVVADNEQFF TGTGCCAGCAGCGTAGTTGCGGACAATGAGCAGTTCTTC
- TRBJ2-1 TRBV9 - CASSLQPYNEQFF TGTGCCAGCAGCTTACAGCCTTACAATGAGCAGTTCTTC
TRBD2 TRBJ2-7 TRBV27 - CASCPSGVTPLEQYF TGTGCCAGCTGTCCTAGCGGGGTCACCCCCCTCGAGCAGTACTTC
- TRBJ2-3 TRBV5-1 once CASSLADRSGDTQYF TGCGCCAGCAGCTTGGCCGACAGGTCTGGCGATACGCAGTATTTT
- TRBJ2-5 TRBV28 - CASSAPGIPRGETQYF TGTGCCAGCAGTGCACCAGGGATACCAAGAGGAGAGACCCAGTACTTC
- TRBJ2-2 TRBV6-5 - CASSYHGSGTGELFF TGTGCCAGCAGTTACCACGGGAGCGGTACCGGGGAGCTGTTTTTT
TRBD1 TRBJ2-7 TRBV28 - CASSRQGRNEQYF TGTGCCAGCAGTCGACAGGGACGGAACGAGCAGTACTTC
- TRBJ1-2 TRBV5-4 few CASSSGANYGYTF TGTGCCAGCAGCTCGGGAGCTAACTATGGCTACACCTTC
- TRBJ2-5 TRBV5-6 few CASSLDLGQETQYF TGTGCCAGCAGCTTGGATCTAGGACAAGAGACCCAGTACTTC
- TRBJ2-3 TRBV11-2 - CASSFRGSTDTQYF TGTGCCAGCAGCTTCAGGGGCAGCACAGATACGCAGTATTTT
TRBD1 TRBJ2-5 TRBV30 once CAWSWDRETQYF TGTGCCTGGAGTTGGGACAGGGAGACCCAGTACTTC
TRBD2 TRBJ2-1 TRBV29-1 - CSFYGLAMNNEQFF TGCAGCTTTTATGGACTAGCGATGAACAATGAGCAGTTCTTC
TRBD2 TRBJ2-5 TRBV7-3 - CASSLAGGSRETQYF TGTGCCAGCAGCTTAGCGGGGGGCTCCAGGGAGACCCAGTACTTC
TRBD1 TRBJ1-1 TRBV2 many CASRMRTGVNTEAFF TGTGCCAGCAGAATGCGTACAGGGGTGAACACTGAAGCTTTCTTT
TRBD1 TRBJ1-6 TRBV7-9 - CASTVDRGGSPLHF TGTGCCAGCACTGTTGACAGGGGCGGCTCACCCCTCCACTTT
- TRBJ2-3 TRBV4-1 - CASSPSGQRGTDTQYF TGCGCCAGCAGCCCTAGTGGTCAGCGAGGAACAGATACGCAGTATTTT
TRBD1 TRBJ1-6 TRBV5-1 - CAPKPGQKNSPLHF TGCGCCCCGAAACCGGGACAGAAGAATTCACCCCTCCACTTT
- TRBJ1-2 TRBV5-6 - CASSLGKRARGNYGYTF TGTGCCAGCAGCTTGGGGAAGAGGGCCCGAGGAAACTATGGCTACACCTTC
- TRBJ1-4 TRBV28 - CASSSLTLYEKLFF TGTGCCAGCAGTTCACTTACCCTTTATGAAAAACTGTTTTTT
- TRBJ2-3 TRBV30 - CAWSVLRQSTSTDTQYF TGTGCCTGGAGTGTACTCCGACAGAGCACTAGCACAGATACGCAGTATTTT